The clone carrying this TCR beta chain has only one observation. The antigen is undetermined. The data stem from a study of shared clonotypes between healthy human individuals. Overall study results and limits: Larger estimated richness was generally seen in naive subsets than in memory subsets.

Sequencing was performed with immunoSEQ multiplex PCR; in TCRdb, only in-frame clones are kept and a portion is missing. The repertoire holds over a million clones, with approximately 98% as singletons. V was cut by 2 bases and J by 5 bases, with 9 bases left in between. The CDR3 sequence is 13 residues long. Germline V CDR1 and CDR2: SEHNR, FQNEAQ (reference sequence). The source material was naive CD4+ T cells sorted from blood. Subset described: CD45RA+ positively selected. The receptor was derived from a man between 25 and 39 years old in good health. V gene TRBV7-9 combines with J gene TRBJ2-5; D is perhaps TRBD2 (6 bases). CDR3: CASSLKEGETQYF. The CDR3 DNA follows: TGTGCCAGCAGCTTAAAGGAGGGGGAGACCCAGTACTTC.